This T cell receptor beta chain originates from a study of blood T cell repertoires in COVID-19. Study processing details: Scientists estimated how many nucleated cells there were by amplifying reference gene primers. Measured with immunoSEQ multiplex PCR; TCRdb has only the in-frame clones, and not every one. The V and J calls and clone size are taken from that table; D and trimming were inferred from the DNA. The sample carries 25,000 to 30,000 clones, around three quarters recorded once. This clonotype originated in a man in his sixties or seventies with acute or convalescent COVID-19. The sequencing sample was made of peripheral blood.

The CDR3 region has the DNA TGTGCCAGCAGCCAAGTCGACAGGGCAATTAGCAATCAGCCCCAGCATTTT. Translating it yields CASSQVDRAISNQPQHF. The chain is built from TRBV3-1 (or the pseudogene TRBV3-2) and TRBJ1-5, with 7 bases matching TRBD1. Germline loops: CDR1 LGHDT, CDR2 YNNKEL (reference sequence). The CDR3 consists of 17 residues. The trim removed 1 base at V and 0 bases at J, leaving 6 bases unmatched.